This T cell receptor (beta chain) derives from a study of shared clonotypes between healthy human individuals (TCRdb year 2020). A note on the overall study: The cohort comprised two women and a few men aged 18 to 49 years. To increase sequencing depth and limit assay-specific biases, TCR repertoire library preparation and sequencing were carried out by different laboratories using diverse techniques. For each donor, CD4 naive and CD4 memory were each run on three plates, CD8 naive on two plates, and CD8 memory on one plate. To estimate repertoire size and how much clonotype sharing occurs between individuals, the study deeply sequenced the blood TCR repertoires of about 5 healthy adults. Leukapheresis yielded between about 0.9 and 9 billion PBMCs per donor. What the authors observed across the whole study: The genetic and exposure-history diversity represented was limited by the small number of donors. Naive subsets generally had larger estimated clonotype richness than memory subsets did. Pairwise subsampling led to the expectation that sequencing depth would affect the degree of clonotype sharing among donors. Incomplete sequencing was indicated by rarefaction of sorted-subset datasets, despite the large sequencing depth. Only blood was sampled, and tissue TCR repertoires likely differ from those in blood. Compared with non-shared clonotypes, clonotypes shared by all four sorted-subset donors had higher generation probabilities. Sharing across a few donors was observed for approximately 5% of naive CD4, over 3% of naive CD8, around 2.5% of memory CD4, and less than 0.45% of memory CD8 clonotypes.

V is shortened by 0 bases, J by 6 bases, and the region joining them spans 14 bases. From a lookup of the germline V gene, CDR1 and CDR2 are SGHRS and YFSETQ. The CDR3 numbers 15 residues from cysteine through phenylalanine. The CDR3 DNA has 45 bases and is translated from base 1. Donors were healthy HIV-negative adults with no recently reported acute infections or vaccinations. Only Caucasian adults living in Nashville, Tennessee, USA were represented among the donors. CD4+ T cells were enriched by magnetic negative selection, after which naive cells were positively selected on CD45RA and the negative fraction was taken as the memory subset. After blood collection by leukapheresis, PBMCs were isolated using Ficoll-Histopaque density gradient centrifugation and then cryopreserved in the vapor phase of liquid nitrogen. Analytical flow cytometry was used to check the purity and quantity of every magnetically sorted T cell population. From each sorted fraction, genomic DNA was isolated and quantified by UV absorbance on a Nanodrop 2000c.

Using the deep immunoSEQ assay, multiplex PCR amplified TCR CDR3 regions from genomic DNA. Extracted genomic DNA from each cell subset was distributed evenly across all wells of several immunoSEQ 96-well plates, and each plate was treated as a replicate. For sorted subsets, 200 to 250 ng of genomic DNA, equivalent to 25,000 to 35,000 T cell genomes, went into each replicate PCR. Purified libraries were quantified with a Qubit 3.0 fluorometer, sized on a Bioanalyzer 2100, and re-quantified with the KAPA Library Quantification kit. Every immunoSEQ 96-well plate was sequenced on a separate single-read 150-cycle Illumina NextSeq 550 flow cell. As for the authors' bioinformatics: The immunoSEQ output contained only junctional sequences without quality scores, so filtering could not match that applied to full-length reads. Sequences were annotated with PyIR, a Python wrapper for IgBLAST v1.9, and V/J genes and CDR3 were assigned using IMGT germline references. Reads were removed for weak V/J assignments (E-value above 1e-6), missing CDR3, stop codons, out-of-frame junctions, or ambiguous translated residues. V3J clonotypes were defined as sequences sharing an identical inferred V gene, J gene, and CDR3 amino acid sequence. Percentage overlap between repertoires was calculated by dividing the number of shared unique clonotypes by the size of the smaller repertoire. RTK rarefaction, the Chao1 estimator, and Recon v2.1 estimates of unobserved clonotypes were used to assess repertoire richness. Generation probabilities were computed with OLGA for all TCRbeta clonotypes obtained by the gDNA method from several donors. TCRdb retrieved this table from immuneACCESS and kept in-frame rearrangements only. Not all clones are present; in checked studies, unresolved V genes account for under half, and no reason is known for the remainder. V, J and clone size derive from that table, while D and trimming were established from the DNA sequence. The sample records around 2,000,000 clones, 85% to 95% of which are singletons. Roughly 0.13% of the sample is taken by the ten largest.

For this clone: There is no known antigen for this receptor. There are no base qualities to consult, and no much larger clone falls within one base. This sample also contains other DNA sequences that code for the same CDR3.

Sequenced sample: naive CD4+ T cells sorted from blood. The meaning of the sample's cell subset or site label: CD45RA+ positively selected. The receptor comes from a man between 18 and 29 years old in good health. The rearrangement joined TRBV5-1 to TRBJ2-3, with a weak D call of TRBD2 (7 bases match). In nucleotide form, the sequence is TGCGCCAGCAGCTTGGAACGGGGGGCCGGGGATACGCAGTATTTT. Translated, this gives CASSLERGAGDTQYF.